This is a list of T cell receptor beta chains from one sample in a study of shared T cell receptors in the human thymus. Using immunoSEQ multiplex PCR, the repertoire was profiled, and TCRdb retains in-frame clones only, with some absent. The sample records some 760,000 clones, approximately 85% being singletons. These data also formed part of another study, on human thymus T cells.

Sequencing used thymocytes. Source of these receptors: a girl less than two years old with a congenital heart defect. CDR3s include the opening cysteine and the closing phenylalanine or tryptophan. D genes are given only for firm matches. Clone size appears in some rows only: once, few, many, or a class for an expanded clone.

CDR3,DNA,D,J,size,V
CASTSFTDRGQSGQPQHF,TGTGCCAGTACCTCTTTCACTGACAGGGGGCAGTCGGGTCAGCCCCAGCATTTT,TRBD1,TRBJ1-5,NA,TRBV19
CASSDETGVLDTEAFF,TGTGCCAGCAGTGACGAGACAGGGGTTCTGGACACTGAAGCTTTCTTT,TRBD1,TRBJ1-1,NA,TRBV6-1
CASSPPPGQGHYEQYF,TGTGCCAGCAGCCCCCCCCCGGGACAGGGTCACTACGAGCAGTACTTC,TRBD1,TRBJ2-7,NA,TRBV7-9
CASSSSPGQGDYGYTF,TGTGCCAGCAGTTCCTCACCGGGACAGGGGGACTATGGCTACACCTTC,TRBD1,TRBJ1-2,NA,TRBV27
CASAKHSSKKRTGRGYGYTF,TGTGCCAGCGCCAAACATAGCAGTAAAAAACGGACAGGGCGTGGATATGGCTACACCTTC,TRBD1,TRBJ1-2,NA,TRBV5-4
CASSPSGTGGYEQYF,TGTGCCAGCAGTCCTAGTGGGACAGGGGGCTACGAGCAGTACTTC,TRBD1,TRBJ2-7,NA,TRBV27
CASSNILAQLTDTQYF,TGTGCCAGCAGTAATATCCTAGCTCAACTCACAGATACGCAGTATTTT,NA,TRBJ2-3,NA,TRBV27
CASSQSRGSGGYTF,TGCGCCAGCAGCCAATCCCGTGGGAGTGGTGGCTACACCTTC,NA,TRBJ1-2,NA,TRBV4-3
CASSQYRNNSPLHF,TGCGCCAGCAGCCAGTACAGGAATAATTCACCCCTCCACTTT,NA,TRBJ1-6,NA,TRBV4-1
CASSQKGARDYGYTF,TGCGCCAGCAGCCAAAAGGGGGCAAGAGACTATGGCTACACCTTC,TRBD1,TRBJ1-2,NA,TRBV4-1
CASSLVSGQGVPISGANVLTF,TGCGCCAGCAGCTTGGTTTCGGGACAGGGGGTGCCTATCTCTGGGGCCAACGTCCTGACTTTC,TRBD1,TRBJ2-6,NA,TRBV5-1
CASSPSTSGDYEQYF,TGTGCCAGCAGCCCGTCGACTAGCGGGGACTACGAGCAGTACTTC,TRBD2,TRBJ2-7,NA,TRBV5-6
CASSLRTYSYEQYF,TGTGCCAGCAGCTTACGGACTTACTCCTACGAGCAGTACTTC,NA,TRBJ2-7,NA,TRBV5-6
CASSQDPDRGLLKDYGYTF,TGTGCCAGCAGCCAAGATCCGGACAGGGGACTTCTCAAGGACTATGGCTACACCTTC,TRBD1,TRBJ1-2,NA,TRBV14
CASSEAYGNSTDTQYF,TGTGCCAGCAGTGAAGCTTATGGCAATTCCACAGATACGCAGTATTTT,NA,TRBJ2-3,NA,TRBV6-1
CASSRDRQGEVNSPLHF,TGCGCCAGCAGCCGGGACCGCCAGGGGGAAGTCAATTCACCCCTCCACTTT,TRBD1,TRBJ1-6,NA,TRBV4-1
CASSWTGEVYEQYF,TGTGCCAGCAGCTGGACAGGGGAAGTCTACGAGCAGTACTTC,TRBD1,TRBJ2-7,NA,TRBV5-5
CASSFPGQGANYGYTF,TGTGCCAGCAGCTTCCCGGGACAGGGGGCTAACTATGGCTACACCTTC,TRBD1,TRBJ1-2,NA,TRBV7-9
CASSQEVVPQGAGGEKLFF,TGTGCCAGCAGCCAAGAAGTGGTCCCCCAAGGGGCAGGGGGGGAAAAACTGTTTTTT,TRBD1,TRBJ1-4,NA,TRBV4-2
CASSGRGAPPNTEAFF,TGTGCCAGCAGCGGGAGGGGCGCTCCCCCGAACACTGAAGCTTTCTTT,NA,TRBJ1-1,NA,TRBV9
CASSLTKIDRAYEQYF,TGTGCCAGCAGCTTGACAAAGATTGACAGGGCGTACGAGCAGTACTTC,TRBD1,TRBJ2-7,NA,TRBV5-4
CASSWAYWSGEKDEKLFF,TGCGCCAGCAGCTGGGCTTATTGGTCGGGGGAAAAGGATGAAAAACTGTTTTTT,NA,TRBJ1-4,NA,TRBV5-1
CASSFGTTLQYEQYF,TGCGCCAGCAGCTTCGGGACTACTTTACAATACGAGCAGTACTTC,TRBD2,TRBJ2-7,NA,TRBV5-1
CASEAGLAAYEQYF,TGTGCCAGTGAGGCGGGACTAGCCGCCTACGAGCAGTACTTC,TRBD2,TRBJ2-7,few,TRBV19
CASSPVRGRRGQPQHF,TGTGCCAGCAGCCCTGTCCGTGGACGGCGGGGACAGCCCCAGCATTTT,NA,TRBJ1-5,NA,TRBV11-2
CASSPDSKLQPQHF,TGTGCCAGTAGTCCGGACAGTAAATTACAGCCCCAGCATTTT,NA,TRBJ1-5,NA,TRBV19
CASSSDGEAFF,TGTGCCAGCAGCTCAGACGGGGAAGCTTTCTTT,NA,TRBJ1-1,NA,TRBV14
CASTDRINSYEQYF,TGTGCCAGCACGGACAGGATTAACTCCTACGAGCAGTACTTC,TRBD1,TRBJ2-7,NA,TRBV2
CASSPEVRTGTLNTEAFF,TGCGCCAGCAGCCCGGAGGTAAGGACAGGTACCTTGAACACTGAAGCTTTCTTT,TRBD1,TRBJ1-1,NA,TRBV5-1
CASSEGGRGPQPQHF,TGTGCCAGCAGTGAGGGCGGAAGGGGGCCCCAGCCCCAGCATTTT,TRBD1,TRBJ1-5,NA,TRBV6-6
CASSQDRAHYEQYF,TGTGCCAGCAGCCAGGACAGGGCCCACTACGAGCAGTACTTC,TRBD1,TRBJ2-7,NA,TRBV14
CASSLDTGTNEQFF,TGTGCCAGCAGCTTGGATACAGGGACAAATGAGCAGTTCTTC,NA,TRBJ2-1,NA,TRBV5-4
CASSLKPAAGKWYNSPLHF,TGTGCCAGCAGCTTAAAGCCCGCCGCGGGCAAATGGTATAATTCACCCCTCCACTTT,NA,TRBJ1-6,NA,TRBV7-9
CASSLAGGPFTYGYTF,TGTGCCAGCAGCTTAGCGGGGGGGCCTTTCACCTATGGCTACACCTTC,NA,TRBJ1-2,NA,TRBV7-9
CASSMALGGQGPTNEKLFF,TGTGCCAGTAGTATGGCCCTAGGGGGACAGGGACCAACTAATGAAAAACTGTTTTTT,TRBD1,TRBJ1-4,NA,TRBV19
CASSSSGQLNEKLFF,TGTGCCAGCAGTTCCTCAGGACAGCTTAATGAAAAACTGTTTTTT,NA,TRBJ1-4,NA,TRBV27
CASSSGGNNQPQHF,TGTGCCAGCAGCAGCGGGGGGAACAATCAGCCCCAGCATTTT,NA,TRBJ1-5,NA,TRBV14
CASSLTPVVSPNPFNSPLHF,TGCGCCAGCAGCTTGACCCCGGTAGTAAGCCCCAATCCTTTTAATTCCCCCCTCCACTTT,NA,TRBJ1-6,few,TRBV5-1
CASSLISGQVSYEQYF,TGTGCCAGCAGTTTAATCAGCGGACAGGTTTCCTACGAGCAGTACTTC,TRBD1,TRBJ2-7,NA,TRBV27
CASSQEKRDPFYEQYF,TGTGCCAGCAGCCAAGAGAAGCGGGACCCCTTCTACGAGCAGTACTTC,TRBD2,TRBJ2-7,NA,TRBV14
CASSYRFELSKETQYF,TGTGCCAGCAGTTACCGATTTGAACTGTCGAAAGAGACCCAGTACTTC,NA,TRBJ2-5,NA,TRBV27
CASTREGSYGYTF,TGTGCCAGCACCAGGGAGGGTAGCTATGGCTACACCTTC,NA,TRBJ1-2,NA,TRBV28
CASSTRRDRGRVRDTEAFF,TGTGCCAGCAGCACCAGACGGGACAGGGGGCGCGTAAGGGACACTGAAGCTTTCTTT,TRBD1,TRBJ1-1,NA,TRBV7-6
CASSIPRQGELSF,TGTGCCAGTAGTATTCCAAGACAGGGCGAGTTGTCTTTC,TRBD1,TRBJ2-6,NA,TRBV19
CASSLGQATTLGGYTF,TGTGCCAGCAGCCTGGGACAGGCCACTACCTTGGGAGGCTACACCTTC,TRBD1,TRBJ1-2,NA,TRBV5-5
CASSEDRGRDQPQHF,TGTGCCAGCAGCGAGGACAGGGGGAGGGATCAGCCCCAGCATTTT,TRBD1,TRBJ1-5,NA,TRBV7-2
CASSMSRNMDTEAFF,TGTGCCAGTAGTATGTCCCGAAACATGGACACTGAAGCTTTCTTT,NA,TRBJ1-1,once,TRBV19
CASGLMGRLAFF,TGTGCTAGTGGTTTGATGGGGAGGTTGGCTTTCTTT,NA,TRBJ1-1,NA,TRBV12-5
CASNRGHRSGYTF,TGTGCCAGCAACAGGGGGCATAGGTCTGGCTACACCTTC,TRBD1,TRBJ1-2,NA,TRBV6-1
CASTQAGTSGGSSSYEQYF,TGCGCCAGCACCCAAGCTGGTACTAGCGGGGGGTCGAGCTCCTACGAGCAGTACTTC,TRBD2,TRBJ2-7,NA,TRBV5-1
CASSLPDSLNYGYTF,TGCGCCAGCAGCCTACCGGACAGCCTAAACTATGGCTACACCTTC,NA,TRBJ1-2,NA,TRBV4-1
CASSPPREEGQPKSRTEAFF,TGTGCCAGCAGCCCCCCAAGGGAGGAGGGACAGCCTAAGAGTCGCACTGAAGCTTTCTTT,TRBD1,TRBJ1-1,NA,TRBV5-5
CASSYGTGEGNTIYF,TGTGCCAGCAGTTACGGGACAGGGGAAGGAAACACCATATATTTT,TRBD1,TRBJ1-3,NA,TRBV6-6
CASSQHGGAIAGDTQYF,TGCGCCAGCAGCCAACACGGGGGGGCCATCGCTGGAGATACGCAGTATTTT,TRBD2,TRBJ2-3,NA,TRBV4-3
CASSQDPRDVINSPLHF,TGCGCCAGCAGCCAAGACCCGAGGGATGTGATTAATTCACCCCTCCACTTT,NA,TRBJ1-6,NA,TRBV4-3
CASSRGRGNTEAFF,TGTGCCAGCAGTCGTGGACGGGGAAACACTGAAGCTTTCTTT,NA,TRBJ1-1,NA,TRBV2
CAISPTHRSTKLNNSPLHF,TGTGCCATCTCCCCGACGCACCGTTCTACTAAACTTAATAATTCACCCCTCCACTTT,NA,TRBJ1-6,NA,TRBV10-3
CASGTPTYEQYF,TGTGCCAGCGGGACACCTACCTACGAGCAGTACTTC,NA,TRBJ2-7,NA,TRBV11-2